The 20 T cell receptor beta chains listed next were all sequenced from one sample in a study of blood T cell repertoires in COVID-19. Only in-frame clones appear in the TCRdb table, and some are missing; sequencing was by immunoSEQ multiplex PCR. The table lists about 330,000 clones, almost 85% of them singletons. Material for sequencing was peripheral blood. These receptor sequences come from a human donor in a cohort sampled during active COVID-19.

The chain uses TRBV5-5 and TRBJ2-1, with a weak D call TRBD2 (5 bases). The CDR3 sequence is 15 residues long. The germline gives CDR1 SGHKS, CDR2 YYEKEE (reference sequence). V lost 2 bases and J 0 bases, leaving 9 bases between the germline ends. CDR3 nucleotide sequence: TGTGCCAGCAGCTTCGGAGGTAGCTCCTACAATGAGCAGTTCTTC. This codes for CASSFGGSSYNEQFF.

This chain uses TRBV12-5 with TRBJ2-2; a weak D match, TRBD2 (6 bases). The germline V and J ends were trimmed by 4 bases and 0 bases, with 18 bases remaining between them. CDR3 length: 18 amino acids. Germline V lookup: CDR1 LGHNT, CDR2 FRNRAP. The CDR3 coding sequence is TGTGCTAGTGGTTCACCCATGTGGGGACTCTCGAACACCGGGGAGCTGTTTTTT. This codes for CASGSPMWGLSNTGELFF. Together with reference TRBV12-5 and TRBJ2-2, the CDR3 gives the full variable domain: DARVTQTPRHKVTEMGQEVTMRCQPILGHNTVFWYRQTMMQGLELLAYFRNRAPLDDSGMPKDRFSAEMPDATLATLKIQPSEPRDSAVYFCASGSPMWGLSNTGELFFGEGSRLTVL.

The CDR3 DNA follows: TGTGCCACCAGAATCTTGATTGGGGGCCCTGGACCGCGGGCTAATGAAAAACTGTTTTTT. Translating it yields CATRILIGGPGPRANEKLFF. This sequence joins TRBV19 and TRBJ1-4, with a tentative D call TRBD1 (6 bases). This CDR3 region has 20 residues. CDR1 and CDR2 from the germline V gene are LNHDA and SQIVND (reference sequence). V lost 10 bases and J lost 3, with 33 bases in between. Full variable domain (missing parts from reference TRBV19 and TRBJ1-4): DGGITQSPKYLFRKEGQNVTLSCEQNLNHDAMYWYRQDPGQGLRLIYYSQIVNDFQKGDIAEGYSVSREKKESFPLTVTSAQKNPTAFYLCATRILIGGPGPRANEKLFFGSGTQLSVL.

The J gene is TRBJ2-7, the V gene TRBV9; 10 bases map to TRBD1. The CDR3 length is 13 residues. With V trimmed by 4 bases and J by 6 bases, 4 bases remained unmatched. Germline-derived CDR1 and CDR2 are SGDLS and YYNGEE. The CDR3 DNA reads as TGTGCCAGCAGCCCGGGACAGGGGCTCGAGCAGTACTTC. It encodes CASSPGQGLEQYF.

The chain employs TRBV20-1 and TRBJ1-2, with D perhaps TRBD1 (5 bases). Germline CDR1 DFQATT, CDR2 SNEGSKA (reference sequence). Trimming shortened V by 3 bases and J by 0 bases, and 11 bases separated the two germline ends. The length of the CDR3 is 14 residues. The CDR3 sequence: CSASETDTNYGYTF. CDR3 nucleotides: TGCAGTGCTAGTGAGACAGATACTAACTATGGCTACACCTTC.

The CDR3 here is CASRAGVSVDDEKLFF. The CDR3 DNA reads as TGCGCCAGCCGGGCCGGGGTTTCCGTAGATGATGAAAAACTGTTTTTT. The chain uses TRBV5-1 and TRBJ1-4, with unresolved D. The V and J ends lost 7 bases and 6 bases respectively, with 22 bases between them. Germline V gene sequence: CDR1 SGHRS, CDR2 YFSETQ. The CDR3 is made up of 16 amino acids.

This clone was seen only a few times. Here the CDR3 DNA reads TGTGCCAGCAGTGAATCGGGTGGCAGGGACTCCCCACCCCTCCACTTT. Protein sequence: CASSESGGRDSPPLHF. J is TRBJ1-6 and V is TRBV6-1, with a possible D match to TRBD1 (5 bases). With 2 bases removed from V and 11 bases from J, the gap between germline ends came to 19 bases. The V gene's germline CDR1 is MNHNS and CDR2 SASEGT. This CDR3 spans 16 amino acids.

The V and J genes are TRBV4-1 and TRBJ2-7; 7 bases align to TRBD1. The CDR3 spans 16 residues. The J segment lost 1 base and the V segment lost 3 bases, leaving 9 bases of the junction unmatched. Germline V CDR1 and CDR2: MGHRA, YSYEKL. CDR3 amino acids: CASSQLDRVNSYEQYF. In DNA form, the CDR3 reads TGCGCCAGCAGCCAGCTAGACAGGGTTAATTCCTACGAGCAGTACTTC.

The chain has TRBV6-5 and TRBJ2-7; 10 bases are a match to TRBD1. Trimming took 6 bases from V and 2 from J; bases not matched to a gene: 4. The CDR3 has 14 residues. Germline V gene data show CDR1 as MNHEY and CDR2 as SVGAGI. CDR3 residues: CASRPGTGAYEQYF. DNA for the CDR3: TGTGCCAGCAGACCCGGGACAGGGGCCTACGAGCAGTACTTC.

This sequence joins TRBV6-4 and TRBJ2-2; TRBD1 matches at 7 bases. Trimming at V came to 8 bases and at J to 2 bases, leaving 2 bases not matched to a gene. Germline V lookup: CDR1 MRHNA, CDR2 SNTAGT. CDR3 length: 13 amino acids. CDR3 nucleotides: TGTGCCAGCGGGACAGCTAACACCGGGGAGCTGTTTTTT. Translating it yields CASGTANTGELFF.

The chain carries TRBV4-2 and TRBJ2-2; 12 bases line up with TRBD2. V shed 1 base, J shed 7 bases, and the junction held 7 bases outside the gene matches. The germline V gene encodes CDR1 LGHNA and CDR2 YNFKEQ. The length of the CDR3 is 17 residues. The CDR3 bases are TGTGCCAGCAGCCAAGCTCTAGCGGGGGGGCCAGGCGGGGAGCTGTTTTTT. This translates into CASSQALAGGPGGELFF.

The V call is TRBV6-1, the J call TRBJ1-5, with 9 bases identical to TRBD1. This CDR3 has 16 amino acids. Germline CDR1 and CDR2: MNHNS and SASEGT. The ends lost 1 base at V and 8 bases at J; junction bases unmatched: 9. The CDR3 DNA reads as TGTGCCAGCAGTGAAGGATGGGACAGGGAGAATGAGCCCCAGCATTTT. Translating it yields CASSEGWDRENEPQHF.

V and J are TRBV29-1 and TRBJ2-7, with 7 bases that match TRBD1. Germline assignment: CDR1 SQVTM and CDR2 ANQGSEA. The CDR3 is 11 residues long. The V gene end was trimmed by 7 bases and the J gene end by 5 bases; junction bases not matched to a gene: 5. The CDR3 loop reads CSADRVHEQYF. In DNA, the CDR3 is TGCAGCGCCGACAGGGTCCACGAGCAGTACTTC.

The chain couples TRBV7-2 to TRBJ1-2, with 8 positions matching TRBD1. Germline CDR1 and CDR2: SGHTA and FQGNSA. Trimming took 5 bases from V and 0 from J; bases not matched to a gene: 11. CDR3 size: 17 residues. The CDR3 is CASSPQTGGVSNYGYTF. The CDR3 bases are TGTGCCAGCAGCCCTCAAACAGGGGGTGTTTCTAACTATGGCTACACCTTC.

The J gene is TRBJ2-7, the V gene TRBV7-2; maybe TRBD2 (7 bases). The CDR3 totals 15 residues. V gave up 4 bases and J gave up 2 bases, with 15 bases separating them. The germline CDR1 and CDR2 sequences are SGHTA and FQGNSA. The DNA for the CDR3 is TGTGCCAGCAGCTCTAGGGGGGGGAACCCCTACGAGCAGTACTTC. The encoded protein is CASSSRGGNPYEQYF.

The V and J genes are TRBV6-5 and TRBJ1-2; D remains ambiguous. CDR3 length equals 15 residues. The germline gives CDR1 MNHEY, CDR2 SVGAGI. V was shortened by 6 bases and J by 8 bases, with 22 bases between the two germline ends. As DNA, the CDR3 is TGTGCCAGCAGCGCTTTTCTGGAGGGATCGGGCGGCTACACCTTC. Translation gives CASSAFLEGSGGYTF.

V gene TRBV6-1 combines with J gene TRBJ2-2, with 8 bases matching TRBD1. Germline CDR1 is MNHNS and CDR2 is SASEGT. With 4 bases clipped from V and 1 base from J, the junction kept 5 bases outside the gene matches. The CDR3 is made up of 16 amino acids. CDR3 amino acids: CASSGRQGWNTGELFF. The DNA of the CDR3 is TGTGCCAGCAGTGGCCGACAGGGGTGGAACACCGGGGAGCTGTTTTTT.

The chain carries TRBV5-5 and TRBJ1-1, with a tentative D call TRBD1 (6 bases). The CDR3 contains 14 residues. Germline assignment: CDR1 SGHKS and CDR2 YYEKEE (reference sequence). Trimming took 3 bases from V and 3 from J, leaving 12 bases between them. The CDR3, as DNA: TGTGCCAGCAGCTCTACAGGGACGGACACTGAAGCTTTCTTT. It translates to CASSSTGTDTEAFF.

This rearrangement joins TRBV7-2 to TRBJ2-1; 14 nucleotides match TRBD2. V dropped 4 bases and J dropped 9; count of bases not matched to a gene: 5. The germline gives CDR1 SGHTA, CDR2 FQGNSA. This CDR3 has 15 amino acids. The CDR3 DNA reads as TGTGCCAGCAGCTCGACTAGCGGGGGGGGAATTGAGCAGTTCTTC. Protein product: CASSSTSGGGIEQFF.

This rearrangement joins TRBV4-2 to TRBJ1-2; 7 nucleotides agree with TRBD1. Germline V CDR1 and CDR2: LGHNA, YNFKEQ. There are 16 residues in the CDR3. Germline trimming cut 0 bases from V and 3 bases from J; bases unmatched to any gene: 7. This CDR3 is CASSQEASGTDYGYTF. CDR3 coding DNA: TGTGCCAGCAGCCAAGAAGCTTCCGGGACAGACTATGGCTACACCTTC.